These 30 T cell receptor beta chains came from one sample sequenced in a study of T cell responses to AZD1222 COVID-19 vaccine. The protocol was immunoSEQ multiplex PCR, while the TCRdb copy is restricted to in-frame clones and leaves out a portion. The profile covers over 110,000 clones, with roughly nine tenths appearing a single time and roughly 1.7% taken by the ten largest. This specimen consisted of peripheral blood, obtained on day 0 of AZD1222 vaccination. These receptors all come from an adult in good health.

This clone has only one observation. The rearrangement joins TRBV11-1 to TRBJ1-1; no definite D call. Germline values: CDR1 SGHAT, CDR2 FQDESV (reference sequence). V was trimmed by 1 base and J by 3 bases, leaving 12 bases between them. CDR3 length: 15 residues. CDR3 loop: CASSLGALLDTEAFF. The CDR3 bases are TGTGCCAGCAGCTTAGGGGCCCTCTTAGACACTGAAGCTTTCTTT. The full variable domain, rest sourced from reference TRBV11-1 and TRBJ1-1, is EAEVAQSPRYKITEKSQAVAFWCDPISGHATLYWYRQILGQGPELLVQFQDESVVDDSQLPKDRFSAERLKGVDSTLKIQPAELGDSAMYLCASSLGALLDTEAFFGQGTRLTVV.

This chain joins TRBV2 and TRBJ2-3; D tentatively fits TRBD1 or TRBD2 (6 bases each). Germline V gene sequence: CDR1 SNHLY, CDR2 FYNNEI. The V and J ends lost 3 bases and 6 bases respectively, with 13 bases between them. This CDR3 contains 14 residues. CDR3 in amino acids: CASSDGRGADTQYF. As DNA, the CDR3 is TGTGCCAGCAGTGACGGTAGGGGGGCGGATACGCAGTATTTT.

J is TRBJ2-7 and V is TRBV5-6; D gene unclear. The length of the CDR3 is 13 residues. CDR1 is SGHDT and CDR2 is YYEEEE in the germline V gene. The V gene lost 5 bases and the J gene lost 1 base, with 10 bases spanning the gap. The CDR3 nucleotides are TGTGCCAGCAGGGCGATGGAGTCCTACGAGCAGTACTTC. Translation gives CASRAMESYEQYF.

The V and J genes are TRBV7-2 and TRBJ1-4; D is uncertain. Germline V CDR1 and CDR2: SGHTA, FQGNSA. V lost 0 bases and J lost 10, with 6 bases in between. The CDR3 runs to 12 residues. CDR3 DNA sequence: TGTGCCAGCAGCTTAGCCCACGGAAAACTGTTTTTT. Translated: CASSLAHGKLFF.

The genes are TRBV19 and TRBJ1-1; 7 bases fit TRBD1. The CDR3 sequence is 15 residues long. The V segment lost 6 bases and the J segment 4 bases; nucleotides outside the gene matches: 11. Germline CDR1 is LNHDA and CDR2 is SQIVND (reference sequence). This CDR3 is CASRVRGGRVTEAFF. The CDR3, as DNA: TGTGCCAGTAGGGTCAGGGGGGGACGCGTCACTGAAGCTTTCTTT.

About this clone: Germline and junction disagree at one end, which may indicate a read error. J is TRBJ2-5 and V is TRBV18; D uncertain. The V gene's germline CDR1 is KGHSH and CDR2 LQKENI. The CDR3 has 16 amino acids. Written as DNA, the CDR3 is TGTGCCAGCCCACCTTCCTCGTCTTCACCCCAAGAGACCCAGTACTTC. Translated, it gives CASPPSSSSPQETQYF.

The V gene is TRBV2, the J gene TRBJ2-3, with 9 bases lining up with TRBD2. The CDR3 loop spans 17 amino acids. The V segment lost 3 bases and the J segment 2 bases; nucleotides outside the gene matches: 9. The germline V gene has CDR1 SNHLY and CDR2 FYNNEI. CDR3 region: CASSDGLGLAFTDTQYF. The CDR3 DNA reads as TGTGCCAGCAGTGACGGCCTGGGACTAGCCTTCACAGATACGCAGTATTTT.

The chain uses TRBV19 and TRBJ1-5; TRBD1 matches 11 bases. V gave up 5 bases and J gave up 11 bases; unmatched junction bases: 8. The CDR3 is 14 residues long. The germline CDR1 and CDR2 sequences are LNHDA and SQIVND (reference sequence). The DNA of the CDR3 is TGTGCCAGTAGTCCTCGGACAGGGGGCCGGGCCCAGCATTTT. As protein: CASSPRTGGRAQHF.

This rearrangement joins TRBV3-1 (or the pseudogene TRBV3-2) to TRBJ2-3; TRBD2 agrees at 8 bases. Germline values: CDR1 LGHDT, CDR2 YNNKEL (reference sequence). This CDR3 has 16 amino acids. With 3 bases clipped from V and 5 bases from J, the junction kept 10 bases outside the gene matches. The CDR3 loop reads CASSHLAAGVVDTQYF. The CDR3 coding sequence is TGTGCCAGCAGCCACCTGGCAGCGGGAGTGGTAGATACGCAGTATTTT.

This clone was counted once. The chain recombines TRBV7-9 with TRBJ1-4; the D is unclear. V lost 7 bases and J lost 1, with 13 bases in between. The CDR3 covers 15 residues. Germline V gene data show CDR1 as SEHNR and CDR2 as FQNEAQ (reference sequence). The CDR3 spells CASNRWAGTNEKLFF. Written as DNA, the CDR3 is TGTGCCAGCAACCGGTGGGCCGGAACTAATGAAAAACTGTTTTTT.

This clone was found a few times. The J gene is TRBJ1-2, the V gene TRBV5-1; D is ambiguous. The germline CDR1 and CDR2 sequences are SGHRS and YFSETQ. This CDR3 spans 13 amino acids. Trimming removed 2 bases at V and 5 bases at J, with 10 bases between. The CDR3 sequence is CASSLNREYGYTF. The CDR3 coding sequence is TGCGCCAGCAGCTTAAACAGAGAATATGGCTACACCTTC. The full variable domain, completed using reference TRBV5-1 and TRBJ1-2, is KAGVTQTPRYLIKTRGQQVTLSCSPISGHRSVSWYQQTPGQGLQFLFEYFSETQRNKGNFPGRFSGRQFSNSRSEMNVSTLELGDSALYLCASSLNREYGYTFGSGTRLTVV.

The chain's CDR3 is CASRATGVPSYEQYF. The CDR3 nucleotides read TGTGCCAGCAGAGCTACAGGGGTCCCGTCCTACGAGCAGTACTTC. This sequence joins TRBV6-5 and TRBJ2-7, with 7 bases identical to TRBD1. With V trimmed by 6 bases and J by 1 base, 9 bases remained unmatched. Germline V CDR1 and CDR2: MNHEY, SVGAGI. The CDR3 runs to 15 residues.

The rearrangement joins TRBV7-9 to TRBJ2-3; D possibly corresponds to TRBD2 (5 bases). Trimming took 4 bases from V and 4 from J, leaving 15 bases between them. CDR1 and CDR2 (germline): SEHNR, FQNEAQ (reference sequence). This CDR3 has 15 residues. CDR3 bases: TGTGCCAGCAGCTCCGCGGGCTTTGGGGCAGATACGCAGTATTTT. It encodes CASSSAGFGADTQYF.

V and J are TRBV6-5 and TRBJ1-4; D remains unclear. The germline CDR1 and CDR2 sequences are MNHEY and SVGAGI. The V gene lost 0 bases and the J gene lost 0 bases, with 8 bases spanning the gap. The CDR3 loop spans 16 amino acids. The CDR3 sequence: CASSYSDTPTNEKLFF. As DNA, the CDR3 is TGTGCCAGCAGTTACTCAGACACACCAACTAATGAAAAACTGTTTTTT.

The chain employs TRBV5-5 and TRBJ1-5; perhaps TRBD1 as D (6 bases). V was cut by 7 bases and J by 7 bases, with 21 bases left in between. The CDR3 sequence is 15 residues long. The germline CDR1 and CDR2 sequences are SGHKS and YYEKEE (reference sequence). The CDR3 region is CASGGLSVRDQPQHF. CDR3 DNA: TGTGCCAGCGGGGGGCTGTCGGTGAGGGACCAGCCCCAGCATTTT.

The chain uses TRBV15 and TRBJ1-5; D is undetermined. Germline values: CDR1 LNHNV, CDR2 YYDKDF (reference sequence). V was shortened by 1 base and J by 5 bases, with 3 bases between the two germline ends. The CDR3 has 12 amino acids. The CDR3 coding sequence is TGTGCCACCAGCAGAGCTGATCAGCCCCAGCATTTT. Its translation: CATSRADQPQHF.

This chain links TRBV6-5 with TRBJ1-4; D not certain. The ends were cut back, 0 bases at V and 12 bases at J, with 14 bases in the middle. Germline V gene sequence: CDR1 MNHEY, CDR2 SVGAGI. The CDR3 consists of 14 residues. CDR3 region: CASSYSIGPFELFF. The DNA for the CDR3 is TGTGCCAGCAGTTACTCGATTGGTCCCTTCGAACTGTTTTTT.

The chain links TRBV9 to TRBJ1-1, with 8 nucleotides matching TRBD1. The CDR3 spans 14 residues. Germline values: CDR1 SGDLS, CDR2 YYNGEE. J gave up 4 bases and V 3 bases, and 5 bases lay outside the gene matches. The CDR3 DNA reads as TGTGCCAGCAGCGCAGGGGGCGTCCTCACTGAAGCTTTCTTT. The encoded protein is CASSAGGVLTEAFF.

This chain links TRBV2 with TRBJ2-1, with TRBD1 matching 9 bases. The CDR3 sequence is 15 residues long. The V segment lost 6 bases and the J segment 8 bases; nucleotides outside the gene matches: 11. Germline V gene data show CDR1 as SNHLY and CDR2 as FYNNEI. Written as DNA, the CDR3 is TGTGCCAGCAGCGTAGACAGGGGGGCTGGATATGAGCAGTTCTTC. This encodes CASSVDRGAGYEQFF.

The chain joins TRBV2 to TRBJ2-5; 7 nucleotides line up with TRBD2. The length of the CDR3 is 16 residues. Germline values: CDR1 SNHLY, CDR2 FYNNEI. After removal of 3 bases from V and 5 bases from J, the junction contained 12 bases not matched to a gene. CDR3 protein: CASSDRAGLGVETQYF. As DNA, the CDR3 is TGTGCCAGCAGTGATCGAGCCGGACTAGGGGTGGAGACCCAGTACTTC. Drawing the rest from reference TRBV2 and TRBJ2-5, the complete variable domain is EPEVTQTPSHQVTQMGQEVILRCVPISNHLYFYWYRQILGQKVEFLVSFYNNEISEKSEIFDDQFSVERPDGSNFTLKIRSTKLEDSAMYFCASSDRAGLGVETQYFGPGTRLLVL.

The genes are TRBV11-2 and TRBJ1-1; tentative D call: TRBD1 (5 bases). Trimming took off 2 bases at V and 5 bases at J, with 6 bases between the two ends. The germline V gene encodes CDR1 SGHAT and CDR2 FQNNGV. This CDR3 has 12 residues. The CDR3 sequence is CASSLTGTEAFF. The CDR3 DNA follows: TGTGCCAGCAGCTTAACAGGAACTGAAGCTTTCTTT. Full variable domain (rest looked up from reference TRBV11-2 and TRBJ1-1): EAGVAQSPRYKIIEKRQSVAFWCNPISGHATLYWYQQILGQGPKLLIQFQNNGVVDDSQLPKDRFSAERLKGVDSTLKIQPAKLEDSAVYLCASSLTGTEAFFGQGTRLTVV.

CDR3 loop: CASSSNEKLFF. In nucleotides, the CDR3 is TGTGCCAGCAGTTCTAATGAAAAACTGTTTTTT. The chain uses TRBV28 and TRBJ1-4; D remains unclear. V gave up 4 bases and J gave up 3 bases, with 0 bases separating them. Germline CDR1 MDHEN, CDR2 SYDVKM. The CDR3 has 11 amino acids.

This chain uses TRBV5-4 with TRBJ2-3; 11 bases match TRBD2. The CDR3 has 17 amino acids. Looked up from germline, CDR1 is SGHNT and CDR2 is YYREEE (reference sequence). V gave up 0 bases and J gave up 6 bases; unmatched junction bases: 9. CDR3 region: CASSLDFRLAGLDTQYF. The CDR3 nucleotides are TGTGCCAGCAGCTTGGATTTCCGACTAGCGGGATTGGATACGCAGTATTTT. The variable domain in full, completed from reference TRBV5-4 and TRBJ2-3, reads ETGVTQSPTHLIKTRGQQVTLRCSSQSGHNTVSWYQQALGQGPQFIFQYYREEENGRGNFPPRFSGLQFPNYSSELNVNALELDDSALYLCASSLDFRLAGLDTQYFGPGTRLTVL.

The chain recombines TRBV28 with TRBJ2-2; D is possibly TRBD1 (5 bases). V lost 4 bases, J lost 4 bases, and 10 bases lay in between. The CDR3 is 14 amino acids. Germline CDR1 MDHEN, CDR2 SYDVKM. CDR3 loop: CASSSGHLTGELFF. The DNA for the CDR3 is TGTGCCAGCAGTTCTGGACACCTCACCGGGGAGCTGTTTTTT.

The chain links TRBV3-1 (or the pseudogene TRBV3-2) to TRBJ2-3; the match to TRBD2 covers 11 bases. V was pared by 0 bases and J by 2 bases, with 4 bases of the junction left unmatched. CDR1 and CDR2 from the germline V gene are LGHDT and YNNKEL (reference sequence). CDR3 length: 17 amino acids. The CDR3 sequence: CASSQDRLAGLTDTQYF. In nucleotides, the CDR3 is TGTGCCAGCAGCCAAGATCGACTAGCGGGACTCACAGATACGCAGTATTTT.

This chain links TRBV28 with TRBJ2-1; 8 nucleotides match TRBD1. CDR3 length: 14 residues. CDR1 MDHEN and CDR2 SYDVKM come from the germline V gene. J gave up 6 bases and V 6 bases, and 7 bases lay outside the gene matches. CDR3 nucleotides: TGTGCCAGCAGCTCGACAGGGGTCTTCAATGAGCAGTTCTTC. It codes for CASSSTGVFNEQFF.

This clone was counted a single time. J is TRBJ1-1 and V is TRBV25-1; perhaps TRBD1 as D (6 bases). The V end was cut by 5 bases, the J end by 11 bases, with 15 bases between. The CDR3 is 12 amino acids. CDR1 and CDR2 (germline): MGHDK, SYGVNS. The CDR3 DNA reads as TGTGCCAGCAGTTCGACGAGCCAGGGGGCTTTCTTT. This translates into CASSSTSQGAFF.

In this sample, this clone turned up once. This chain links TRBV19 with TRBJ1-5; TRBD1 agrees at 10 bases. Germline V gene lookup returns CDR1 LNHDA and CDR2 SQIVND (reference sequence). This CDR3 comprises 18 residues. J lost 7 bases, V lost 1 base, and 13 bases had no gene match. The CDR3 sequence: CASSIGKGTGEVSQPQHF. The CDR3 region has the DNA TGTGCCAGTAGTATAGGAAAGGGGACAGGGGAGGTGTCCCAGCCCCAGCATTTT. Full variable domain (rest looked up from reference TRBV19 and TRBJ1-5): DGGITQSPKYLFRKEGQNVTLSCEQNLNHDAMYWYRQDPGQGLRLIYYSQIVNDFQKGDIAEGYSVSREKKESFPLTVTSAQKNPTAFYLCASSIGKGTGEVSQPQHFGDGTRLSIL.

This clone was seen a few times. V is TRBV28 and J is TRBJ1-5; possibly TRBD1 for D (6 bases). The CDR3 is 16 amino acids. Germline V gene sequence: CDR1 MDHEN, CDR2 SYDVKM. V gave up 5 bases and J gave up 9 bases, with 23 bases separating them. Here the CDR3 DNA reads TGTGCCAGCAGTCCGATCCTACAGGGTGGTTATCGGCCCCAGCATTTT. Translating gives CASSPILQGGYRPQHF.

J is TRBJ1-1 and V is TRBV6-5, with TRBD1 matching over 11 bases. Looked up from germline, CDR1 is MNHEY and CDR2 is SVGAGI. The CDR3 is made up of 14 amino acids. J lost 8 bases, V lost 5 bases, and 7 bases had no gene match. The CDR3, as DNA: TGTGCCAGCAGTCCCGGACAGGGGGCGAGGGAAGCTTTCTTT. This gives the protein CASSPGQGAREAFF.